This is a list of T cell receptor beta chains from one sample in a study of shared clonotypes between healthy human individuals. The repertoire was sequenced with immunoSEQ multiplex PCR; TCRdb's copy has only in-frame clones and lacks some. The sample lists about 980,000 clones, 76% seen once, with nearly 1.5% in the top ten. What was sequenced was memory CD4+ T cells sorted from blood. All receptors come from a young man in good health. The CDR3 runs from the conserved cysteine through the conserved F or W. D genes are given only for firm matches. A row's size may be missing; if present it is once, few, many or a size class.

TRBV7-8	TRBJ1-1	TRBD1	.	TGTGCCAGCAGCTTACCCGGGACAGACAGCATGAACACTGAAGCTTTCTTT	CASSLPGTDSMNTEAFF
TRBV7-6	TRBJ2-3	TRBD2	.	TGTGCCAGCAGCTTAGTGGCGGGAGGAACGGATACGCAGTATTTT	CASSLVAGGTDTQYF
TRBV7-2	TRBJ2-7	.	.	TGTGCCAGCAGCTTAGAGGGAAGGCGGGTCGCCTACGAGCAGTACTTC	CASSLEGRRVAYEQYF
TRBV13	TRBJ2-7	TRBD1	.	TGTGCCAGCAGCAAGGGACAGGGGCAGGGAGTTTGGTACTTC	CASSKGQGQGVWYF
TRBV5-4	TRBJ2-2	TRBD1	.	TGTGCCAGCAGCCCCCCGGGACAGGGTTGGACCGGGGAGCTGTTTTTT	CASSPPGQGWTGELFF
TRBV11-2	TRBJ2-1	TRBD2	.	TGTGCCAGCAGCTTTGCGGGGGGGCTCGATGAGCAGTTCTTC	CASSFAGGLDEQFF
TRBV19	TRBJ2-2	.	.	TGTGCCAGTAGGGACCGGGACAGCGGGACTGGGGAGCTGTTTTTT	CASRDRDSGTGELFF
TRBV18	TRBJ2-7	TRBD2	.	TGTGCCAGCTCAAAGTCTAGCGGGGGGGTCGAGCAGTACTTC	CASSKSSGGVEQYF
TRBV9	TRBJ1-1	.	few	TGTGCCAGCAGCGTCACAGGGAAGACTGAAGCTTTCTTT	CASSVTGKTEAFF
TRBV27	TRBJ2-7	.	.	TGTGCCAGCAGTTCCGGGACCCAGTACGAGCAGTACTTC	CASSSGTQYEQYF
TRBV11-2	TRBJ2-1	TRBD1	few	TGTGCCAGCAGCTACACCGGGACAGGGGTATTAGATGAGCAGTTCTTC	CASSYTGTGVLDEQFF
TRBV10-3	TRBJ1-1	.	few	TGTGCCATCAGTGAGTCGTTGGCAGAACTAGAGAACACTGAAGCTTTCTTT	CAISESLAELENTEAFF
TRBV15	TRBJ1-5	TRBD1	.	TGTGCCACCAGCAGAGGAGGACAGGATACAAATCAGCCCCAGCATTTT	CATSRGGQDTNQPQHF
TRBV19	TRBJ2-3	TRBD2	.	TGTGCCAGTAGTATGAAAGGAGCGGGAGGGTCAGATACGCAGTATTTT	CASSMKGAGGSDTQYF
TRBV9	TRBJ1-1	.	.	TGTGCCAGCAGCGTAGGGCCGGTGAACACTGAAGCTTTCTTT	CASSVGPVNTEAFF
TRBV19	TRBJ1-2	.	.	TGTGCCAGTACCGCCACAGGGTACTATGGCTACACCTTC	CASTATGYYGYTF
TRBV9	TRBJ2-1	.	.	TGTGCCAGCAGCGCTGGACTAAATGAGCAGTTCTTC	CASSAGLNEQFF
TRBV5-1	TRBJ2-3	.	.	TGCGCCAGCAGCGCATTAGGAGATACGCAGTATTTT	CASSALGDTQYF
TRBV27	TRBJ2-3	TRBD2	.	TGTGCCAGCAGTTCCAGGGAACGGGGGGAGTGGGGTAATACGCAGTATTTT	CASSSRERGEWGNTQYF
TRBV9	TRBJ1-5	.	.	TGTGCCAGCAGCGTAGGGCCAGGAGCTCAGCCCCAGCATTTT	CASSVGPGAQPQHF
TRBV7-8	TRBJ2-5	TRBD1	.	TGTGCCAGCAGCGGGACAGGGTCGGGGAGACAAGAGACCCAGTACTTC	CASSGTGSGRQETQYF
TRBV29-1	TRBJ1-1	.	few	TGCAGCGTTGGACATCCGAACACTGAAGCTTTCTTT	CSVGHPNTEAFF
TRBV13	TRBJ2-1	.	.	TGTGCCAGCAAACCTGGACTTCCCTGGAGCAATGAGCAGTTCTTC	CASKPGLPWSNEQFF
TRBV28	TRBJ2-4	.	.	TGTGCCAGCAGTTTTCGGGGGTTAGGGGCCAAAAACATTCAGTACTTC	CASSFRGLGAKNIQYF
TRBV4-3	TRBJ2-4	.	.	TGCGCCAGCAGCCCCTCGGCTTCGACTATAGCCAAAAACATTCAGTACTTC	CASSPSASTIAKNIQYF
TRBV19	TRBJ2-3	.	.	TGTGCCAGTACCAATAGAGGTACTAACCGAGATACGCAGTATTTT	CASTNRGTNRDTQYF
TRBV6-5	TRBJ1-2	TRBD1	.	TGTGCCAGCAGCTATACAACCGGGACAGGGAGTGGCTACACCTTC	CASSYTTGTGSGYTF
TRBV27	TRBJ2-1	TRBD2	.	TGTGCCAGCAGTTTCTCACTAGCGTACAATGAGCAGTTCTTC	CASSFSLAYNEQFF
TRBV18	TRBJ1-2	.	.	TGTGCCAGCTCACCAGAGGACGGACTTTATGGCTACACCTTC	CASSPEDGLYGYTF
TRBV2	TRBJ2-2	TRBD1	.	TGTGCCGGACAGGGGGCGGGCCCCGGGGAGCTGTTTTTT	CAGQGAGPGELFF
TRBV29-1	TRBJ2-7	.	few	TGCAGCGTCCGAGACTGGGGCGAGCAGTACTTC	CSVRDWGEQYF
TRBV7-9	TRBJ2-2	.	.	TGTGCCAGCAGCCGTCCACCGGGGCGCGGGGAGCTGTTTTTT	CASSRPPGRGELFF